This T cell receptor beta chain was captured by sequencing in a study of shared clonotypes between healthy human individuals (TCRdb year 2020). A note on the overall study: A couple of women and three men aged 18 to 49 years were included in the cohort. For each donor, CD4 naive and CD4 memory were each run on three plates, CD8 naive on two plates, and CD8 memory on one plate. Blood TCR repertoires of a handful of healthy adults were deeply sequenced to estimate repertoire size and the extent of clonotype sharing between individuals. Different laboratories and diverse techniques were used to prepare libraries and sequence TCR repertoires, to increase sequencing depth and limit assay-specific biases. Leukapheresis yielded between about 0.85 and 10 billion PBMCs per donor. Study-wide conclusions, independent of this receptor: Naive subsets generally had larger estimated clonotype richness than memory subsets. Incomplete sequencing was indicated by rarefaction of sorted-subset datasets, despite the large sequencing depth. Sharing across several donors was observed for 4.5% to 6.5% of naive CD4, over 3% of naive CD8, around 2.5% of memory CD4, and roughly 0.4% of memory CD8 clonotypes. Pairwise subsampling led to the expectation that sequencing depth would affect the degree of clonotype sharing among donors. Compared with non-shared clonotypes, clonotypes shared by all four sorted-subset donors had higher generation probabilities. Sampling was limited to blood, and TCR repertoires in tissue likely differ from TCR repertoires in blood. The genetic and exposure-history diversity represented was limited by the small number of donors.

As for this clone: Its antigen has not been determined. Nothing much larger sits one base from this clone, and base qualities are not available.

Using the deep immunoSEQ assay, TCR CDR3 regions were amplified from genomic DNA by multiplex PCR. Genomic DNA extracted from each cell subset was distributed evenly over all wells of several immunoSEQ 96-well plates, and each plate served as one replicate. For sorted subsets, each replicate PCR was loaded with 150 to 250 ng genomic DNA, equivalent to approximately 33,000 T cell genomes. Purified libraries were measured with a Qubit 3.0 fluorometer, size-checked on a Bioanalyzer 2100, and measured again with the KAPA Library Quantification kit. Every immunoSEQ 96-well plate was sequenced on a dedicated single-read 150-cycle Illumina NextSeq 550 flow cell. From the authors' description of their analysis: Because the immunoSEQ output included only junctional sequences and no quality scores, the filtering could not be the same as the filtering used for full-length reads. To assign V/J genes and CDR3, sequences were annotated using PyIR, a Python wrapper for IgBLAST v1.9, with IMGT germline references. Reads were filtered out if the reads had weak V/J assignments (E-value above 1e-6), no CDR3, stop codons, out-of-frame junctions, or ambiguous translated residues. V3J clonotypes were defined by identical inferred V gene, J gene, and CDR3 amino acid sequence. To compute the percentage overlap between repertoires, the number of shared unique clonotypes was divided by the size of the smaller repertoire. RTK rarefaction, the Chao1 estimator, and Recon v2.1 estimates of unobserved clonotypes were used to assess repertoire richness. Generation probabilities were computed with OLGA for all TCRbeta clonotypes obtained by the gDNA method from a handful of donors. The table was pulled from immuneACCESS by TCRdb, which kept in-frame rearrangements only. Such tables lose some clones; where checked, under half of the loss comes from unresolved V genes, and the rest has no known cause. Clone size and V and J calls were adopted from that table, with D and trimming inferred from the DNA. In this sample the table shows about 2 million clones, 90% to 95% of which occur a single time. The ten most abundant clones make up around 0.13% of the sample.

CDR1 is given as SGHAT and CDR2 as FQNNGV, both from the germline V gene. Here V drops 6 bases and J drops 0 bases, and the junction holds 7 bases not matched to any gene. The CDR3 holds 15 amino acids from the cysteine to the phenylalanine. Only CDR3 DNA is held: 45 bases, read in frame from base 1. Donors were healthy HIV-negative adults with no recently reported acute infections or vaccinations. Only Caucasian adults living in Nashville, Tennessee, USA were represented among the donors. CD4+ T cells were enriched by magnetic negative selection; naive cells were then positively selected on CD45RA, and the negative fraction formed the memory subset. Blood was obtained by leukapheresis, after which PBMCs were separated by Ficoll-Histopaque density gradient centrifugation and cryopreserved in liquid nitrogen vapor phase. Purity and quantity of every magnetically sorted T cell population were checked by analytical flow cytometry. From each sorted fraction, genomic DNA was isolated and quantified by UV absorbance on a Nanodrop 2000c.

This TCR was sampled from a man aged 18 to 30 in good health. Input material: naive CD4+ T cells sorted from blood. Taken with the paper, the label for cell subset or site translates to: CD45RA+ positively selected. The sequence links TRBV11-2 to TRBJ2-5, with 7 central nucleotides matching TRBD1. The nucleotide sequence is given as TGTGCCAGCAGTCGAACAGGGGCAAACCAAGAGACCCAGTACTTC. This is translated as CASSRTGANQETQYF.